The rows below give T cell receptor beta chains drawn from one sample of a study of follicular helper T cells after annual influenza vaccination. TCRdb keeps only in-frame clones here, not all; method: immunoSEQ multiplex PCR. The profile shows 9,500 to 15,000 clones, approximately 80% of them singletons. The source material was CXCR5+ CD38- circulating T follicular helper cells from blood, sampled on the day of influenza vaccination. These receptors originate from an adult who received the influenza vaccine. The conserved cysteine and the conserved F or W are not part of the CDR3 here.

v_gene: TRBV29-1
j_gene: TRBJ2-4
CDR3aa: SVEKGAGGKNIQY

v_gene: TRBV9
j_gene: TRBJ2-3
CDR3aa: ASSVYNSNTDTQY

v_gene: TRBV5-1
j_gene: TRBJ1-1
CDR3aa: ASSAQGGGLMNTEAF

v_gene: TRBV5-4
j_gene: TRBJ1-1
CDR3aa: ASSSRQGLNTEAF

v_gene: TRBV19
j_gene: TRBJ2-7
CDR3aa: ASSPQTGGNEQY

v_gene: TRBV10-1
j_gene: TRBJ2-1
CDR3aa: ASSAPTQGAGDWNEQF

v_gene: TRBV28
j_gene: TRBJ1-2
CDR3aa: ASSIQGGYT

v_gene: TRBV18
j_gene: TRBJ1-4
CDR3aa: ASSLTADSSEKLF

v_gene: TRBV4-2
j_gene: TRBJ2-7
CDR3aa: ASSQVWAANTYEQY

v_gene: TRBV6-1
j_gene: TRBJ2-1
CDR3aa: ASSESRGHPEGEQF

v_gene: TRBV19
j_gene: TRBJ1-2
CDR3aa: ASSSSGGAYGYT

v_gene: TRBV7-2
j_gene: TRBJ2-3
CDR3aa: ASSLSGGAGGDTQY

v_gene: TRBV14
j_gene: TRBJ1-1
CDR3aa: ASSPGANRVPNTEAF

v_gene: TRBV10-2
j_gene: TRBJ2-1
CDR3aa: ASRTTGPGEQF

v_gene: TRBV7-3
j_gene: TRBJ2-3
CDR3aa: ASSPRGVRADTQY

v_gene: TRBV5-6
j_gene: TRBJ1-2
CDR3aa: ASSWGTEDGYT

v_gene: TRBV30
j_gene: TRBJ1-6
CDR3aa: AWNYGGSPLH

v_gene: TRBV5-1
j_gene: TRBJ2-3
CDR3aa: ASSLGTLSTDTQY

v_gene: TRBV6-1
j_gene: TRBJ1-1
CDR3aa: ASSEGDAANEAF

v_gene: TRBV6-6
j_gene: TRBJ2-7
CDR3aa: ASSYSDRGYEQY

v_gene: TRBV2
j_gene: TRBJ2-7
CDR3aa: ASSVAVEQY

v_gene: TRBV2
j_gene: TRBJ1-5
CDR3aa: ASSEVAGAGQPQH

v_gene: TRBV15
j_gene: TRBJ2-2
CDR3aa: ATSRDLLGQGETGELF

v_gene: TRBV5-4
j_gene: TRBJ2-3
CDR3aa: ASSHPMADTQY

v_gene: TRBV7-3
j_gene: TRBJ1-5
CDR3aa: ASSLGLGQPQH

v_gene: TRBV5-1
j_gene: TRBJ2-7
CDR3aa: ASSWGTSGEYEQY

v_gene: TRBV2
j_gene: TRBJ2-3
CDR3aa: ASSPTSGGSGDTQY

v_gene: TRBV6-5
j_gene: TRBJ1-1
CDR3aa: ASSSQRRNTEAF

v_gene: TRBV5-1
j_gene: TRBJ2-6
CDR3aa: ASSLEGTANVLT

v_gene: TRBV7-2
j_gene: TRBJ1-1
CDR3aa: ASTLRGDTEAF

v_gene: TRBV14
j_gene: TRBJ2-5
CDR3aa: ASSQDLGSQETQY

v_gene: TRBV5-1
j_gene: TRBJ2-7
CDR3aa: ASSFLGSDSYEQY

v_gene: TRBV4-2
j_gene: TRBJ1-1
CDR3aa: ASSQSSGTGHDTEAF

v_gene: TRBV7-2
j_gene: TRBJ1-5
CDR3aa: ASSLDVRPQH

v_gene: TRBV5-8
j_gene: TRBJ1-1
CDR3aa: ASSFPFTGGNTEAF

v_gene: TRBV12-2
j_gene: TRBJ2-3
CDR3aa: ASRLNAGAPDTQY

v_gene: TRBV28
j_gene: TRBJ1-5
CDR3aa: ASSASQGGQPQH

v_gene: TRBV4-3
j_gene: TRBJ2-1
CDR3aa: ASSSGPLIEQF

v_gene: TRBV27
j_gene: TRBJ1-3
CDR3aa: ASSRAGMSGNTIY

v_gene: TRBV11-2
j_gene: TRBJ2-3
CDR3aa: ASSMDQEADTQY

v_gene: TRBV5-1
j_gene: TRBJ2-2
CDR3aa: ATSLAGPTGELF

v_gene: TRBV20-1
j_gene: TRBJ2-1
CDR3aa: SASRTDLEF

v_gene: TRBV7-2
j_gene: TRBJ1-5
CDR3aa: ASSPDSNQPQH